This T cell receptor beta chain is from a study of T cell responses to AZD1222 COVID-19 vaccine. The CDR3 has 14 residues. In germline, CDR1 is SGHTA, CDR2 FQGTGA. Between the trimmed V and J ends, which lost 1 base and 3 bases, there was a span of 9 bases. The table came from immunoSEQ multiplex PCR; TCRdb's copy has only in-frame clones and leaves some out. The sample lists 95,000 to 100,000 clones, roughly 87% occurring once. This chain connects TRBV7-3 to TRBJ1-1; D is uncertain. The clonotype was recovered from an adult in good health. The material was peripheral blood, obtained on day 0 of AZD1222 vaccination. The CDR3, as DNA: TGTGCCAGCAGCTTAAGGGTGTTTGACACTGAAGCTTTCTTT. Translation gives CASSLRVFDTEAFF.